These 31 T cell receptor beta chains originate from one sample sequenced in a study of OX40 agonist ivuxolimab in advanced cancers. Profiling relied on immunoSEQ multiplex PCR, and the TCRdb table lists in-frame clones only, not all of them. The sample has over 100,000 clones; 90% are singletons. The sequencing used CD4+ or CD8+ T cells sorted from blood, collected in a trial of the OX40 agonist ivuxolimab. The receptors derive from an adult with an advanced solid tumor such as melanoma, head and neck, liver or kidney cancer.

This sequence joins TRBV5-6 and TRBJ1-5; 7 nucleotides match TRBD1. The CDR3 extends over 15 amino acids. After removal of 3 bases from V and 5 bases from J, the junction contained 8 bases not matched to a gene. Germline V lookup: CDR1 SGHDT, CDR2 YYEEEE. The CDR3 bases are TGTGCCAGCAGCTCTATACAGGGGTCCCATCAGCCCCAGCATTTT. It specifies CASSSIQGSHQPQHF.

The CDR3 sequence: CASSSLYRETQYF. In DNA, the CDR3 is TGCGCCAGCAGCTCATTGTACCGGGAGACCCAGTACTTC. V and J are TRBV5-1 and TRBJ2-5; D remains ambiguous. The CDR3 covers 13 residues. Germline loops: CDR1 SGHRS, CDR2 YFSETQ. Trimming shortened V by 3 bases and J by 5 bases, and 11 bases separated the two germline ends.

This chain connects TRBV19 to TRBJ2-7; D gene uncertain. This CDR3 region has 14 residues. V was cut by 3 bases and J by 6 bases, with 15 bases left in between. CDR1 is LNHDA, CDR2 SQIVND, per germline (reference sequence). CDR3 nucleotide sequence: TGTGCCAGTAGTATTTTATCGAGCCCCGCCGAGCAGTACTTC. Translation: CASSILSSPAEQYF.

The CDR3 loop reads CASSWGTSGTGELFF. CDR3 bases: TGCGCCAGCAGCTGGGGGACTAGCGGCACCGGGGAGCTGTTTTTT. The V gene is TRBV5-1, the J gene TRBJ2-2, with TRBD2 matching over 11 bases. Germline V gene data show CDR1 as SGHRS and CDR2 as YFSETQ. The CDR3 is made up of 15 amino acids. With 3 bases clipped from V and 4 bases from J, the junction kept 2 bases outside the gene matches.

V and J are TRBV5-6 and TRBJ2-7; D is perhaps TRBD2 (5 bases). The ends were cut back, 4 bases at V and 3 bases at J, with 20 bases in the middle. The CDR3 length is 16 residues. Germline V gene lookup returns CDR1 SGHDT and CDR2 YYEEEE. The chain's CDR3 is CASSVTLRGTYYEQYF. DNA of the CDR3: TGTGCCAGCAGCGTTACCCTCCGGGGAACCTACTACGAGCAGTACTTC.

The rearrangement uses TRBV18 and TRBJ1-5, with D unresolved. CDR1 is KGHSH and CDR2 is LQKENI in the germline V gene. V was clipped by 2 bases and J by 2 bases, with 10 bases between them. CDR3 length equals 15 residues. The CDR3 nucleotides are TGTGCCAGCTCACCAATGGACGGCGGCAATCAGCCCCAGCATTTT. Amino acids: CASSPMDGGNQPQHF.

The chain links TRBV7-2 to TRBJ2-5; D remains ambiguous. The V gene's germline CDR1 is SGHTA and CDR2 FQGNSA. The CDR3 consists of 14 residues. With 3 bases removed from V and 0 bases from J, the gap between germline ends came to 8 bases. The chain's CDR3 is CASSFNLNQETQYF. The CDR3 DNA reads TGTGCCAGCAGCTTCAACTTAAACCAAGAGACCCAGTACTTC.

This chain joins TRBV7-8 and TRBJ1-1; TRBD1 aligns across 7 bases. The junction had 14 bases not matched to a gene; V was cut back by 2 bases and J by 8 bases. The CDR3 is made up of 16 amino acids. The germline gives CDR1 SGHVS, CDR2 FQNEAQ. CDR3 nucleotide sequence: TGTGCCAGCAGCTTAACGGATGGGACAGCTTTGAGGGAAGCTTTCTTT. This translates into CASSLTDGTALREAFF. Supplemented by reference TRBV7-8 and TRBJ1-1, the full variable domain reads GAGVSQSPRYKVAKRGQDVALRCDPISGHVSLFWYQQALGQGPEFLTYFQNEAQLDKSGLPSDRFFAERPEGSVSTLKIQRTQQEDSAVYLCASSLTDGTALREAFFGQGTRLTVV.

CDR3 sequence (DNA): TGTGCCAGCAGCTTAGGCGGACGTGGGGCTAACTATGGCTACACCTTC. Amino acids: CASSLGGRGANYGYTF. This chain links TRBV11-1 with TRBJ1-2, with D hard to call. CDR1 and CDR2 from the germline V gene are SGHAT and FQDESV (reference sequence). Trimming pared 1 base from V and 0 bases from J, leaving 12 bases between. The CDR3 contains 16 residues.

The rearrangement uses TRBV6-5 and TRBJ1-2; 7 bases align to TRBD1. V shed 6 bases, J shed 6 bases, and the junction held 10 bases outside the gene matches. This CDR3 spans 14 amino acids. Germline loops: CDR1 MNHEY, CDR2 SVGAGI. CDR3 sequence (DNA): TGTGCCAGCAGCAGGGACAGCACCACGGATGGCTACACCTTC. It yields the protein CASSRDSTTDGYTF.

Here the CDR3 DNA reads TGTGCCAGCAGTTCCTATAGCGGGATAACCGGGGAGCTGTTTTTT. This encodes CASSSYSGITGELFF. The V and J genes are TRBV27 and TRBJ2-2; 8 bases align to TRBD2. The CDR3 sequence is 15 residues long. Germline CDR1 and CDR2: MNHEY and SMNVEV (reference sequence). With 4 bases clipped from V and 5 bases from J, the junction kept 6 bases outside the gene matches.

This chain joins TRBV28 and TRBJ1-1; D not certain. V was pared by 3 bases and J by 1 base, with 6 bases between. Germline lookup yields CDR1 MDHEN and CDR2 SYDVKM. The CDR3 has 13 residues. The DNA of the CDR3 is TGTGCCAGCAGTTTTACGAGGAACACTGAAGCTTTCTTT. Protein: CASSFTRNTEAFF.

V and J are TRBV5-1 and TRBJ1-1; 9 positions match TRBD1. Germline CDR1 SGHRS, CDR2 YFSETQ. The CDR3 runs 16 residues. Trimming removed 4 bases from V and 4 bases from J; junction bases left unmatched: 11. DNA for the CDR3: TGCGCCAGCAGCCTGGGGTCGACAGGGGGAAGCACTGAAGCTTTCTTT. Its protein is CASSLGSTGGSTEAFF.

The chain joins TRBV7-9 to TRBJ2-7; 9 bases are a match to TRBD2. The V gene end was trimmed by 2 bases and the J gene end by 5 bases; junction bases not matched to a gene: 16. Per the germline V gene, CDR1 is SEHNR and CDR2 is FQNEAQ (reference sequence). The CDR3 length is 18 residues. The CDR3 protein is CASSLKRRGGLPFHEQYF. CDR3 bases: TGTGCCAGCAGCTTAAAGAGGCGGGGGGGACTTCCTTTCCACGAGCAGTACTTC.

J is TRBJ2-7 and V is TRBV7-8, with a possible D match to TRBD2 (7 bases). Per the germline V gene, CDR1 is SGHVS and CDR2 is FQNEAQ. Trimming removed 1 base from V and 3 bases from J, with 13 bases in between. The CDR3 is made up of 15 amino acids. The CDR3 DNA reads TGTGCCAGCAGCTTAGGGGGGGGCAGGGGCTACGAGCAGTACTTC. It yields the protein CASSLGGGRGYEQYF. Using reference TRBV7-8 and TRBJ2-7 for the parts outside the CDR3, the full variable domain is GAGVSQSPRYKVAKRGQDVALRCDPISGHVSLFWYQQALGQGPEFLTYFQNEAQLDKSGLPSDRFFAERPEGSVSTLKIQRTQQEDSAVYLCASSLGGGRGYEQYFGPGTRLTVT.

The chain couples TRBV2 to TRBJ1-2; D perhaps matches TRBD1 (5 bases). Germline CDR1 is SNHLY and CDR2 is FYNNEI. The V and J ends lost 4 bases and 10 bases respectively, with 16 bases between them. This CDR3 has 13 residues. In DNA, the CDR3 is TGTGCCAGCAGTGGAGGTGACAGATTTCCCTACACCTTC. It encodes CASSGGDRFPYTF.

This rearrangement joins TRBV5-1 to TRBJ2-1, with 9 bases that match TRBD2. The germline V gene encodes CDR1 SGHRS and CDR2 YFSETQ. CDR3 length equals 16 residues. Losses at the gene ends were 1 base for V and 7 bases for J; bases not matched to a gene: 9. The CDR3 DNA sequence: TGCGCCAGCAGCTTGTCCCTAGCGGGACAGCAGAATGAGCAGTTCTTC. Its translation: CASSLSLAGQQNEQFF. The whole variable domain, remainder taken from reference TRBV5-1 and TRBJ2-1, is KAGVTQTPRYLIKTRGQQVTLSCSPISGHRSVSWYQQTPGQGLQFLFEYFSETQRNKGNFPGRFSGRQFSNSRSEMNVSTLELGDSALYLCASSLSLAGQQNEQFFGPGTRLTVL.

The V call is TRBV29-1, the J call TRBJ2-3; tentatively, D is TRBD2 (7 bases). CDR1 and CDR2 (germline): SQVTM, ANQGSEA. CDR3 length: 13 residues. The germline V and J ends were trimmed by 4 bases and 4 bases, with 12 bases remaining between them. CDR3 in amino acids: CSVGRGGADTQYF. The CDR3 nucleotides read TGCAGCGTTGGAAGGGGGGGGGCAGATACGCAGTATTTT.

The CDR3 here is CASSPPGLGPTGELFF. CDR3 nucleotides: TGTGCCAGCAGCCCGCCGGGACTAGGTCCCACCGGGGAGCTGTTTTTT. J is TRBJ2-2 and V is TRBV6-6, with 8 bases fitting TRBD2. The V gene end was trimmed by 6 bases and the J gene end by 4 bases; junction bases not matched to a gene: 10. Germline V CDR1 and CDR2: MNHNY, SVGAGI (reference sequence). The CDR3 sequence is 16 residues long.

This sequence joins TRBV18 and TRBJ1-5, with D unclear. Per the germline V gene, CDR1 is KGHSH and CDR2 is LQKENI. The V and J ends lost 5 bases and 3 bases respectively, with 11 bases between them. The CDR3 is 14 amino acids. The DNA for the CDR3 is TGTGCCAGCTCAGGGCCAAACCCCAATCAGCCCCAGCATTTT. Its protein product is CASSGPNPNQPQHF.

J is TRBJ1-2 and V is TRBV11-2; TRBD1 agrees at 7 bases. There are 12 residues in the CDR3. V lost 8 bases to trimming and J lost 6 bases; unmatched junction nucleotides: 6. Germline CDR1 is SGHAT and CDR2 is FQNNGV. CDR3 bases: TGTGCCAGCGGAGTAGGGGGCCATGGCTACACCTTC. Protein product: CASGVGGHGYTF.

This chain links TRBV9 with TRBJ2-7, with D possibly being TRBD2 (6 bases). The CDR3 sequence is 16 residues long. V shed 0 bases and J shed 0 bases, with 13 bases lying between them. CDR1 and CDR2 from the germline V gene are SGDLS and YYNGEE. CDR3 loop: CASSVDGTLSSYEQYF. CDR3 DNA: TGTGCCAGCAGCGTAGACGGGACTCTGAGCTCCTACGAGCAGTACTTC.

CDR3 in amino acids: CASSRLAGSYNEQFF. As DNA, the CDR3 is TGTGCCAGCAGCAGACTAGCGGGTTCCTACAATGAGCAGTTCTTC. The chain employs TRBV7-9 and TRBJ2-1; 10 bases are a match to TRBD2. This CDR3 contains 15 residues. V gave up 5 bases and J gave up 1 base; unmatched junction bases: 2. Germline CDR1 SEHNR, CDR2 FQNEAQ (reference sequence).

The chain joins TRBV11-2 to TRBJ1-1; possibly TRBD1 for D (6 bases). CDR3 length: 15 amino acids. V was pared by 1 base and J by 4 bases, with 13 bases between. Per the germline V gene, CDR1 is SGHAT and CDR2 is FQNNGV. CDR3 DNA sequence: TGTGCCAGCAGCTTAGTGGGTCGAGGGGGCACTGAAGCTTTCTTT. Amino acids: CASSLVGRGGTEAFF.

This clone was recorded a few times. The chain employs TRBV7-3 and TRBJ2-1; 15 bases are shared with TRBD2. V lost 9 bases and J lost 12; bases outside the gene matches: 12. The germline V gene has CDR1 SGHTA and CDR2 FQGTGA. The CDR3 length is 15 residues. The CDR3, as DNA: TGTGCCAGTGGACCCGGGACTAGCGGGAGGAGCGGGCAGTTCTTC. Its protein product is CASGPGTSGRSGQFF.

The CDR3 here is CASSLVGGGPTYEQYF. As DNA, the CDR3 is TGCGCCAGCAGCTTGGTCGGGGGAGGGCCCACCTACGAGCAGTACTTC. The V call is TRBV5-1, the J call TRBJ2-7, with 7 positions matching TRBD2. Germline trimming cut 0 bases from V and 2 bases from J; bases unmatched to any gene: 8. CDR1 is SGHRS, CDR2 YFSETQ, per germline. The CDR3 loop spans 16 amino acids.

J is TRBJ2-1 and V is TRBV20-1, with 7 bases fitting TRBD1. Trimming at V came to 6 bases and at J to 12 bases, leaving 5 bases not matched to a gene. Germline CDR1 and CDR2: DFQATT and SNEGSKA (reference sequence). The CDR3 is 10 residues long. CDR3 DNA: TGCAGTGCCCAGGACAGGTGGCAGTTCTTC. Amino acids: CSAQDRWQFF.

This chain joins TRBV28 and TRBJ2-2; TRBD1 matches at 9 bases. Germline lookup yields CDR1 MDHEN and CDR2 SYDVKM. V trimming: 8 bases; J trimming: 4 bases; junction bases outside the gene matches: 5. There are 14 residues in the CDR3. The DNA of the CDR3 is TGTGCCAGCGCCCGGGACAGGGTCACCGGGGAGCTGTTTTTT. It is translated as CASARDRVTGELFF.

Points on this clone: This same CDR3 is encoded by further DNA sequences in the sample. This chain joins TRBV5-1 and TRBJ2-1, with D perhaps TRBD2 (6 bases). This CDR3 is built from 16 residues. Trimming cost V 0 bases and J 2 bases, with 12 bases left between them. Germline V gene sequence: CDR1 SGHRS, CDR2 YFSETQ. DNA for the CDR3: TGCGCCAGCAGCTTGGCCTCCGGGAGCCCCTACAATGAGCAGTTCTTC. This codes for CASSLASGSPYNEQFF.

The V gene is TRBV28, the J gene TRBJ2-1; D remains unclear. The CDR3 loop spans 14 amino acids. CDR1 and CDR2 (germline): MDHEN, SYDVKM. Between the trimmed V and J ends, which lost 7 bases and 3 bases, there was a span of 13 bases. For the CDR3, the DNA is TGTGCCAGCACCTCGATAGGCCACTACAATGAGCAGTTCTTC. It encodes CASTSIGHYNEQFF. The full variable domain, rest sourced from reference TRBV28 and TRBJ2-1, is DVKVTQSSRYLVKRTGEKVFLECVQDMDHENMFWYRQDPGLGLRLIYFSYDVKMKEKGDIPEGYSVSREKKERFSLILESASTNQTSMYLCASTSIGHYNEQFFGPGTRLTVL.

The DNA for the CDR3 is TGCAGCGTGTACGAAACCCCGGGACAATTTGAAGCTTTCTTT. It translates to CSVYETPGQFEAFF. The V and J genes are TRBV29-1 and TRBJ1-1, with a weak D call TRBD1 (6 bases). Germline values: CDR1 SQVTM, CDR2 ANQGSEA. This CDR3 has 14 residues. Trimming took off 6 bases at V and 7 bases at J, with 21 bases between the two ends.